This passage covers 9 T cell receptor beta chains from one sample sequenced in a study of blood T cell repertoires in COVID-19. Data came from immunoSEQ multiplex PCR; TCRdb stores just in-frame clones and leaves some out. The sample has under 350,000 clones, 65% to 90% seen once. The source material was PBMCs or T cells enriched from blood (not recorded which). The receptors shown here come from a man in his thirties or forties who had recovered from COVID-19.

This clone was detected ten times or more. The chain uses TRBV5-1 and TRBJ1-1, with a tentative D call TRBD1 (6 bases). V lost 3 bases to trimming and J lost 4 bases, with 13 bases between them. The CDR3 length is 14 residues. The germline gives CDR1 SGHRS, CDR2 YFSETQ. The CDR3 DNA is TGCGCCAGCAGCTCGACAGGCGGGCTCACTGAAGCTTTCTTT. It yields the protein CASSSTGGLTEAFF.

The chain combines TRBV28 with TRBJ1-1; 7 positions agree with TRBD1. Per germline, CDR1 MDHEN and CDR2 SYDVKM. V shed 6 bases and J 9 bases; nucleotides not matched to a gene: 13. The CDR3 loop spans 14 amino acids. This CDR3 reads CASRMTGPPGKAFF. The CDR3 region has the DNA TGTGCCAGCAGAATGACAGGGCCCCCCGGGAAAGCTTTCTTT.

CDR3 amino acids: CASSLQGLLRNEQFF. CDR3 sequence (DNA): TGTGCCAGCAGCTTGCAGGGCTTGTTGAGAAATGAGCAGTTCTTC. V and J are TRBV5-4 and TRBJ2-1; possibly TRBD1 for D (5 bases). CDR3 length: 15 amino acids. V was shortened by 1 base and J by 7 bases, with 15 bases between the two germline ends. Germline V gives CDR1 SGHNT, CDR2 YYREEE (reference sequence). The whole variable domain, filled in from reference TRBV5-4 and TRBJ2-1, reads ETGVTQSPTHLIKTRGQQVTLRCSSQSGHNTVSWYQQALGQGPQFIFQYYREEENGRGNFPPRFSGLQFPNYSSELNVNALELDDSALYLCASSLQGLLRNEQFFGPGTRLTVL.

This rearrangement joins TRBV7-8 to TRBJ1-2; TRBD1 agrees at 7 bases. Germline loops: CDR1 SGHVS, CDR2 FQNEAQ. There are 16 residues in the CDR3. J lost 4 bases, V lost 5 bases, and 13 bases had no gene match. The DNA of the CDR3 is TGTGCCAGCAGCGGGCCGGGACAGCGTAAAAGCTATGGCTACACCTTC. This gives the protein CASSGPGQRKSYGYTF.

This clone was counted once. V gene TRBV7-2 combines with J gene TRBJ2-5; D is uncertain. The CDR3 totals 13 residues. Trimming cost V 3 bases and J 1 base, with 6 bases left between them. The germline V gene has CDR1 SGHTA and CDR2 FQGNSA. CDR3 nucleotides: TGTGCCAGCAGCTTTCTCGTCCAAGAGACCCAGTACTTC. Amino acid sequence: CASSFLVQETQYF.

This clone appeared once. The V and J genes are TRBV7-6 and TRBJ2-7, with D perhaps TRBD1 (6 bases). The length of the CDR3 is 15 residues. V gave up 4 bases and J gave up 0 bases, with 13 bases separating them. Germline CDR1 is SGHVS and CDR2 is FNYEAQ. The CDR3 region has the DNA TGTGCCAGCAGCTCAGGTACACAGGGCTCCTACGAGCAGTACTTC. This gives the protein CASSSGTQGSYEQYF.

The chain employs TRBV18 and TRBJ1-4; no reliable D call. The CDR3 has 14 residues. V was trimmed by 0 bases and J by 3 bases, leaving 5 bases between them. Germline V gene data show CDR1 as KGHSH and CDR2 as LQKENI. CDR3 protein: CASSPPRPNEKLFF. For the CDR3, the DNA is TGTGCCAGCTCACCACCCAGGCCTAATGAAAAACTGTTTTTT. Drawing the rest from reference TRBV18 and TRBJ1-4, the complete variable domain is NAGVMQNPRHLVRRRGQEARLRCSPMKGHSHVYWYRQLPEEGLKFMVYLQKENIIDESGMPKERFSAEFPKEGPSILRIQQVVRGDSAAYFCASSPPRPNEKLFFGSGTQLSVL.

V usage is TRBV7-2 and J usage is TRBJ1-1; tentative D call: TRBD1 (5 bases). The CDR3 covers 14 residues. V was pared by 2 bases and J by 8 bases, with 15 bases between. Germline CDR1 is SGHTA and CDR2 is FQGNSA. CDR3 nucleotides: TGTGCCAGCAGCTTACGCGCGGGGGGGATAGAAGCTTTCTTT. Amino acids: CASSLRAGGIEAFF. The full variable domain, with the rest looked up from reference TRBV7-2 and TRBJ1-1, is GAGVSQSPSNKVTEKGKDVELRCDPISGHTALYWYRQSLGQGLEFLIYFQGNSAPDKSGLPSDRFSAERTGGSVSTLTIQRTQQEDSAVYLCASSLRAGGIEAFFGQGTRLTVV.

CDR3 residues: CASSLGRSRNTGELFF. For the CDR3, the DNA is TGTGCCAGCAGCTTAGGCAGGTCCCGGAACACCGGGGAGCTGTTTTTT. The V call is TRBV7-9, the J call TRBJ2-2; D ambiguous. The germline V gene has CDR1 SEHNR and CDR2 FQNEAQ (reference sequence). V shed 1 base and J shed 1 base, with 10 bases lying between them. The CDR3 length is 16 residues.